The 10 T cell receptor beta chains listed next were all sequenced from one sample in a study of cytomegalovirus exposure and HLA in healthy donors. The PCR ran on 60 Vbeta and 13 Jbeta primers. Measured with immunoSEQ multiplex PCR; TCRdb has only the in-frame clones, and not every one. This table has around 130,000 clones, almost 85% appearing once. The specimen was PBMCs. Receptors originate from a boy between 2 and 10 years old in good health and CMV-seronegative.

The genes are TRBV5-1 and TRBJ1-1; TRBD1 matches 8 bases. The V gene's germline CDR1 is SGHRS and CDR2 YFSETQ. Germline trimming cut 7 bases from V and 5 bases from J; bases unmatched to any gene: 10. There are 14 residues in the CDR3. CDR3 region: CASAGGELMTEAFF. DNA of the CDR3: TGCGCCAGCGCAGGGGGCGAGTTAATGACTGAAGCTTTCTTT.

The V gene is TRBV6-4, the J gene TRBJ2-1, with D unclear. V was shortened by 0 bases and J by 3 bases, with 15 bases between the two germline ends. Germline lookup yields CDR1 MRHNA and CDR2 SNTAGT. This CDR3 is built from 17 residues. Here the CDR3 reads CASSDSILGGDYNEQFF. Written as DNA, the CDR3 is TGTGCCAGCAGTGACTCGATTCTTGGCGGAGACTACAATGAGCAGTTCTTC.

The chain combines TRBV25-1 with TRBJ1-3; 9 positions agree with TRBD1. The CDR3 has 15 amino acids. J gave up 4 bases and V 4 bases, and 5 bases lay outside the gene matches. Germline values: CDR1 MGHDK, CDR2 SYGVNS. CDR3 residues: CASSAGTGRGNTIYF. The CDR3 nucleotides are TGTGCCAGCAGTGCCGGGACAGGGCGGGGAAACACCATATATTTT.

CDR3: CASSIFSGGAKESYEQYF. As DNA, the CDR3 is TGTGCCAGTAGTATCTTTAGCGGGGGGGCCAAGGAATCCTACGAGCAGTACTTC. This sequence joins TRBV19 and TRBJ2-7, with 11 bases aligning to TRBD2. J lost 1 base, V lost 3 bases, and 11 bases had no gene match. The CDR3 runs 18 residues. Germline CDR1 reads LNHDA; CDR2 reads SQIVND (reference sequence).

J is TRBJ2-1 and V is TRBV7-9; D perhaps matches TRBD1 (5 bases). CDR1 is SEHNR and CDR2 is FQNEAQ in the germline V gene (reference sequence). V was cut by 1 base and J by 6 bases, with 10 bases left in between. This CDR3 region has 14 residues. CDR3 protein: CASSLGRGSNEQFF. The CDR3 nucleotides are TGTGCCAGCAGCTTAGGTAGGGGATCCAATGAGCAGTTCTTC. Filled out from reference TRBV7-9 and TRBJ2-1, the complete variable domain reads DTGVSQNPRHKITKRGQNVTFRCDPISEHNRLYWYRQTLGQGPEFLTYFQNEAQLEKSRLLSDRFSAERPKGSFSTLEIQRTEQGDSAMYLCASSLGRGSNEQFFGPGTRLTVL.

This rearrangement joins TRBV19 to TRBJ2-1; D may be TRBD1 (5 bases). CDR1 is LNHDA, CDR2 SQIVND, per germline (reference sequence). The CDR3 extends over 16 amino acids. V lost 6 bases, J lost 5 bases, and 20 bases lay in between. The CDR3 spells CASRKWAGSADNEQFF. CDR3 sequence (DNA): TGTGCCAGTAGGAAATGGGCAGGGTCGGCCGACAATGAGCAGTTCTTC.

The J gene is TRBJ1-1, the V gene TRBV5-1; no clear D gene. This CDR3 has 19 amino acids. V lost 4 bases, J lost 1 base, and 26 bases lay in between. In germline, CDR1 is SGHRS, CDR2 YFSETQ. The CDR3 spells CASSPPSLEGSPRNTEAFF. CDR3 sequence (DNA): TGCGCCAGCAGCCCCCCGAGCTTAGAGGGTTCCCCGAGGAACACTGAAGCTTTCTTT.

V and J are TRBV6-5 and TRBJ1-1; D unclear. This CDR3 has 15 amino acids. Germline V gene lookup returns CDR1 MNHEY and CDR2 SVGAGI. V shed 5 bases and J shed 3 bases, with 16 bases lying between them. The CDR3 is CASSHLEGGDTEAFF. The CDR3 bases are TGTGCCAGCAGTCACCTGGAGGGTGGGGACACTGAAGCTTTCTTT.

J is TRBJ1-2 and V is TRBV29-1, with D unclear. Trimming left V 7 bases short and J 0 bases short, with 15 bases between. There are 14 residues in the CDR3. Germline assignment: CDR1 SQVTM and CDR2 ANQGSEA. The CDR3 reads CSATDIATNYGYTF. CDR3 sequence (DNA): TGCAGCGCCACTGATATCGCTACTAACTATGGCTACACCTTC.

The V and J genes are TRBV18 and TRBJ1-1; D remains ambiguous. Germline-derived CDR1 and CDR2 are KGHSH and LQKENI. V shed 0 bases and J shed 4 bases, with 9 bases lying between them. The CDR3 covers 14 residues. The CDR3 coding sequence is TGTGCCAGCTCACCACCCGGTGGGCCCACTGAAGCTTTCTTT. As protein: CASSPPGGPTEAFF.